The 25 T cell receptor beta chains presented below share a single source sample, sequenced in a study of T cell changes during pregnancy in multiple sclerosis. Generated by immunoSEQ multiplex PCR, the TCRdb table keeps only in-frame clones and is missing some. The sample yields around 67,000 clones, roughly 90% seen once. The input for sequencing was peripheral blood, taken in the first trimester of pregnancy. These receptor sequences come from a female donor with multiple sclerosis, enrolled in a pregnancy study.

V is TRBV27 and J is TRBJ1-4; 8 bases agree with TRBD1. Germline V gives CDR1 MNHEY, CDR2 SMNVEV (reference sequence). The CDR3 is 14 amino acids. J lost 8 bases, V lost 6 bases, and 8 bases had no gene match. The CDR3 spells CASSDRGRGEKLFF. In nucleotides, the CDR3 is TGTGCCAGCAGCGACAGGGGAAGGGGGGAAAAACTGTTTTTT.

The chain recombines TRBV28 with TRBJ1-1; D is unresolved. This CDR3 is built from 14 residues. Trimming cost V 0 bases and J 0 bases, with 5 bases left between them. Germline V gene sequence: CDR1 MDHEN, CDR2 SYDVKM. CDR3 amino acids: CASSLWRMNTEAFF. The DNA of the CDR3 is TGTGCCAGCAGTTTATGGAGGATGAACACTGAAGCTTTCTTT.

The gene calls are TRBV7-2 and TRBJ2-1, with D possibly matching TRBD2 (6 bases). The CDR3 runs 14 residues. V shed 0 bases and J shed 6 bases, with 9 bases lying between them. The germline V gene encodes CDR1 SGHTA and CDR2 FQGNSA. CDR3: CASSLAQTSNEQFF. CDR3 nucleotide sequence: TGTGCCAGCAGCTTAGCGCAGACTAGCAATGAGCAGTTCTTC.

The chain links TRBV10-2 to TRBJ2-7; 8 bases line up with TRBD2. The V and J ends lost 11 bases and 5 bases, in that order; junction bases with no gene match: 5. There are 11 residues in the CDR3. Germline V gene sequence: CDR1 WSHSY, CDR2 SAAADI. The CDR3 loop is CAVKRENEQYF. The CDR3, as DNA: TGCGCCGTAAAGCGGGAGAACGAGCAGTACTTC.

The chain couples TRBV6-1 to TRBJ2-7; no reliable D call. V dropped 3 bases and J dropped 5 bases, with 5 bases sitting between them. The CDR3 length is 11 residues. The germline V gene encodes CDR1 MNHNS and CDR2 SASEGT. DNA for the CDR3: TGTGCCAGCAGTGATATAAACGAGCAGTACTTC. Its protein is CASSDINEQYF.

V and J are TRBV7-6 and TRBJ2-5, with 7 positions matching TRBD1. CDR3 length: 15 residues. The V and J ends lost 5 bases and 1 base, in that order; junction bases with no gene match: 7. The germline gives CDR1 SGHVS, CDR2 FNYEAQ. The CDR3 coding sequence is TGTGCCAGCAGCCCCCCGACAGGGATCCAAGAGACCCAGTACTTC. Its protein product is CASSPPTGIQETQYF.

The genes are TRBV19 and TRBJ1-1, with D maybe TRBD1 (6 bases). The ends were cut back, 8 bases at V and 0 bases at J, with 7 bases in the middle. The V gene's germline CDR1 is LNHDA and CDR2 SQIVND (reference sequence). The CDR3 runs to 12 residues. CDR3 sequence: CASGGMNTEAFF. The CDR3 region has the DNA TGTGCCAGTGGGGGCATGAACACTGAAGCTTTCTTT.

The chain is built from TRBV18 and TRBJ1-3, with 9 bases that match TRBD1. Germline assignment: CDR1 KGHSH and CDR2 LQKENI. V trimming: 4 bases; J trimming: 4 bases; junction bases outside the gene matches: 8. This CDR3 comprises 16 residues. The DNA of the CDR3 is TGTGCCAGCTCACTAGGAAGGACAGGGGCCGGAAACACCATATATTTT. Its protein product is CASSLGRTGAGNTIYF.

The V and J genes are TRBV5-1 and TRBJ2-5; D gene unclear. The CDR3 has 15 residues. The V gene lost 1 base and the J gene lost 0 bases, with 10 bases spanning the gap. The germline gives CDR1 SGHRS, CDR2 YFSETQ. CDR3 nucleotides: TGCGCCAGCAGCTTGCTCTCCTCGTACCAAGAGACCCAGTACTTC. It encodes CASSLLSSYQETQYF.

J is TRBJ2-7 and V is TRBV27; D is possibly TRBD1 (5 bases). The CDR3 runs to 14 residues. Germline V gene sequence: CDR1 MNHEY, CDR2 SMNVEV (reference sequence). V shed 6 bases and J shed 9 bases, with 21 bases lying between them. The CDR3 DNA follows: TGTGCCAGCAGACAAAAAACAGGTTACCCCCCGCAGTACTTC. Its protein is CASRQKTGYPPQYF.

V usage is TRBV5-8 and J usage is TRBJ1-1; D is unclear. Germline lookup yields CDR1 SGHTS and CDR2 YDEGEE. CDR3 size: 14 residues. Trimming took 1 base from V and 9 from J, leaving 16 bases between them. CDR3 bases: TGTGCCAGCAGCTTGAAGCTTGAGTCCGGTCAAGCTTTCTTT. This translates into CASSLKLESGQAFF.

DNA of the CDR3: TGTGCCAGCAGCCGGATGGACACGACGCAGTACTTC. It translates to CASSRMDTTQYF. This chain connects TRBV7-9 to TRBJ2-7; possibly TRBD1 for D (5 bases). The CDR3 consists of 12 residues. Trimming removed 5 bases at V and 9 bases at J, with 14 bases between. CDR1 SEHNR and CDR2 FQNEAQ come from the germline V gene (reference sequence).

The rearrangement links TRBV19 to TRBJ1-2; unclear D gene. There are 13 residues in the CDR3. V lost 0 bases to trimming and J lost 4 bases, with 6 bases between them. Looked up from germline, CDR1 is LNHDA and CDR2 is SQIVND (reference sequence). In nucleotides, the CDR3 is TGTGCCAGTAGTATAGATCCCAGCTATGGCTACACCTTC. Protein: CASSIDPSYGYTF.

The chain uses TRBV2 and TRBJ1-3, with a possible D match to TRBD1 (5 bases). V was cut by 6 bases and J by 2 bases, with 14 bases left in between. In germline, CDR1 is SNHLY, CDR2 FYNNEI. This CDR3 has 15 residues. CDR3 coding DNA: TGTGCCAGCAGGGACCAGGGTGCCCCTGGAAACACCATATATTTT. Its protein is CASRDQGAPGNTIYF. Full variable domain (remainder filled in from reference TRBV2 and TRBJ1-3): EPEVTQTPSHQVTQMGQEVILRCVPISNHLYFYWYRQILGQKVEFLVSFYNNEISEKSEIFDDQFSVERPDGSNFTLKIRSTKLEDSAMYFCASRDQGAPGNTIYFGEGSWLTVV.

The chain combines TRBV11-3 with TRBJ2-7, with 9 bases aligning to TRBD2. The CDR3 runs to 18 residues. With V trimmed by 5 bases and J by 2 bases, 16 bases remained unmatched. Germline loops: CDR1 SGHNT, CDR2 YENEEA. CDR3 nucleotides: TGTGCCAGCAGCCCGGGGGGTCTTAGCGGGAGTTCGACCTACGAGCAGTACTTC. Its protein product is CASSPGGLSGSSTYEQYF.

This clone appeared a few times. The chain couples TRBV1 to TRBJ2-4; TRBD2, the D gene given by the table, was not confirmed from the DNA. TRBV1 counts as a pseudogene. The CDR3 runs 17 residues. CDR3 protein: CTSSAVHPGYAKNIQYF. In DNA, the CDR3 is TGCACCAGCAGCGCCGTCCACCCGGGGTACGCCAAAAACATTCAGTACTTC.

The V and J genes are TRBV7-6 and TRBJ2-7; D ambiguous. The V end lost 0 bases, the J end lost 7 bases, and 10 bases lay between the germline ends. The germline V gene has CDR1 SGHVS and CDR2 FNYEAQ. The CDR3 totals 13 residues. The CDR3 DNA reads TGTGCCAGCAGCTTAGCGCAAAACTGGGAGCAGTACTTC. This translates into CASSLAQNWEQYF.

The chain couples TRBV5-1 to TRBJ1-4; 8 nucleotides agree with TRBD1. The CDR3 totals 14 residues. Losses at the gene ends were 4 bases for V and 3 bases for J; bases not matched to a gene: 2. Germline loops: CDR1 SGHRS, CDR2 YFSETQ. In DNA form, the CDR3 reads TGCGCCAGCAGCCCACAGGGGGCTAATGAAAAACTGTTTTTT. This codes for CASSPQGANEKLFF.

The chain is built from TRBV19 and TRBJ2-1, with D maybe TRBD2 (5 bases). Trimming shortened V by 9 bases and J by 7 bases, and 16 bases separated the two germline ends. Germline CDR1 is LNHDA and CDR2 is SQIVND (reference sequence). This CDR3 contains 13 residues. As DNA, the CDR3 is TGTGCCAGCGGGATCAAGAATAGGAATGAGCAGTTCTTC. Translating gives CASGIKNRNEQFF.

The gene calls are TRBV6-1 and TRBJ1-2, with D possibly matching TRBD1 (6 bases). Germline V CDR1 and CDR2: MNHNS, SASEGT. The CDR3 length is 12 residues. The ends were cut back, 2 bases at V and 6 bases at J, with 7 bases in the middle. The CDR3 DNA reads TGTGCCAGCAGTGAATGGGACAATGGCTACACCTTC. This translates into CASSEWDNGYTF.

The CDR3 region is CASSQDLGGSADTQYF. The CDR3, as DNA: TGCGCCAGCAGCCAAGATTTAGGCGGGAGCGCAGATACGCAGTATTTT. V gene TRBV4-3 combines with J gene TRBJ2-3; 7 nucleotides agree with TRBD2. J gave up 4 bases and V 0 bases, and 7 bases lay outside the gene matches. The CDR3 loop spans 16 amino acids. Germline assignment: CDR1 LGHNA and CDR2 YSLEER.

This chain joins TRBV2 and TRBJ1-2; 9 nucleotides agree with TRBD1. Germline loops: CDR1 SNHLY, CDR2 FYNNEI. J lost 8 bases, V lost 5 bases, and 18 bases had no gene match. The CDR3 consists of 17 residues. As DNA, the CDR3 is TGTGCCAGCAGTCGACTAATGGGCGGGACAGGGCGTCACGGCTACACCTTC. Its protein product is CASSRLMGGTGRHGYTF.

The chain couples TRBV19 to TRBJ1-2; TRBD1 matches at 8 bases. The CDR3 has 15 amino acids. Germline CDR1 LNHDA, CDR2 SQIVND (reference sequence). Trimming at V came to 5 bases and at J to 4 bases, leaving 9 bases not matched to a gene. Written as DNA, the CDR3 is TGTGCCAGTAGTGTACAGGGGGGAAGGCTCTATGGCTACACCTTC. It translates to CASSVQGGRLYGYTF.

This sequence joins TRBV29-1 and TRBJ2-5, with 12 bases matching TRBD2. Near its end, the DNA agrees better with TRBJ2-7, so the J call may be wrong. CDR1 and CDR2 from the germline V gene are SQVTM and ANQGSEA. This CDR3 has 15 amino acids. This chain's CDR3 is CSVTLAGGRGYEQYF. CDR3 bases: TGCAGCGTTACACTAGCGGGAGGCCGTGGGTACGAGCAGTACTTC.

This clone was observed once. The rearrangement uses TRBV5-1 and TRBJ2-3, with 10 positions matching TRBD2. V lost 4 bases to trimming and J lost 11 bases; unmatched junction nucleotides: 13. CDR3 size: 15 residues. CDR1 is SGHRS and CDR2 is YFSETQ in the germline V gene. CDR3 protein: CASSPTSGTGLGQYF. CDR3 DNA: TGCGCCAGCAGCCCTACTAGCGGGACAGGCCTTGGGCAGTATTTT.